This TCR beta chain was found in a study of T-cell memory formation after mild COVID-19. Across the study: Largely, TCR clusters stayed within a single donor. General study points: Clones that contracted clustered mainly in CM and EM if CD4+ and in EMRA if CD8+. Cross-reactive memory apparently joined, as some responding clones appeared in pre-infection memory.

A few counts support this clonotype. Its matching antigen is unknown. Researchers used 5'RACE with constant-segment primers to make TCR alpha and TCR beta cDNA libraries that carry sample barcodes and UMIs. TCRdb ran MiXCR on the 5' RACE reads and lists one entry per CDR3 protein. Of 130,000 to 150,000 distinct CDR3 sequences listed, 19% are singletons. The CDR3 spans 11 residues. V was trimmed by 9 bases and J by 5 bases, leaving 8 bases between them. Germline lookup yields CDR1 SGHTA and CDR2 FQGNSA. This chain joins TRBV7-2 and TRBJ2-1; possibly TRBD2 for D (6 bases). Sequenced input: PBMCs or a T cell subset sorted from them (not recorded which). The source is an adult woman who had mild COVID-19 (a few samples of this study predate the infection). Cell type and time point are not known. Here the CDR3 DNA reads TGTGCCAGACTAGCAAACAATGAGCAGTTCTTC. It yields the protein CARLANNEQFF.